A single TCR beta chain is shown here with its context. Its target antigen remains unknown. Within one base of it there is no much larger clone, and no base qualities were kept. The data stem from a study of shared clonotypes between healthy human individuals (TCRdb year 2020). About the investigation overall: Two women and a few men aged 18 to 49 years were included in the cohort. For each donor, three plates each were used for CD4 naive and CD4 memory, two plates were used for CD8 naive, and one plate was used for CD8 memory. The study deeply sequenced blood TCR repertoires of about 5 healthy adults to estimate repertoire size and the extent of clonotype sharing between individuals. To increase sequencing depth and limit assay-specific biases, different laboratories used diverse techniques to prepare libraries and sequence TCR repertoires. Per donor, leukapheresis produced somewhere between about 0.85 and 8.9 billion PBMCs. Overall results and qualifications from the work: Naive subsets generally had larger estimated clonotype richness than memory subsets did. Sampling was restricted to blood, and TCR repertoires in tissue are likely to differ from TCR repertoires in blood. Compared with non-shared clonotypes, clonotypes shared by all four sorted-subset donors had higher generation probabilities. Approximately 4.8% of naive CD4, around 4% of naive CD8, approximately 2% of memory CD4, and approximately 0.4% of memory CD8 clonotypes were shared across several donors. Based on pairwise subsampling, the degree of clonotype sharing among donors was expected to be affected by sequencing depth. The small number of donors limited the genetic and exposure-history diversity represented. Incomplete sequencing was indicated by rarefaction of sorted-subset datasets, despite the large sequencing depth.

Using the deep immunoSEQ assay, TCR CDR3 regions were amplified from genomic DNA by multiplex PCR. Extracted genomic DNA from each cell subset was spread evenly across all wells of several immunoSEQ 96-well plates, with each plate serving as a replicate. For sorted subsets, each replicate PCR was loaded with 200 ng genomic DNA, equivalent to approximately 27,000 T cell genomes. Purified libraries were measured with a Qubit 3.0 fluorometer, size-checked on a Bioanalyzer 2100, and measured again with the KAPA Library Quantification kit. Each immunoSEQ 96-well plate was sequenced on its own single-read 150-cycle Illumina NextSeq 550 flow cell. In the original analysis: Because the immunoSEQ output held only junctional sequences and lacked quality scores, the filtering could not match the filtering applied to full-length reads. To assign V/J genes and CDR3, sequences were annotated against IMGT germline references using PyIR, a Python wrapper for IgBLAST v1.9. Reads with weak V/J assignments (E-value above 1e-6), missing CDR3, stop codons, out-of-frame junctions, or ambiguous translated residues were removed. A V3J clonotype was defined by an identical inferred V gene, J gene, and CDR3 amino acid sequence. Percentage overlap between repertoires was computed as shared unique clonotypes divided by the size of the smaller repertoire. RTK rarefaction, the Chao1 estimator, and Recon v2.1 estimates of unobserved clonotypes were used to assess repertoire richness. Generation probabilities were computed with OLGA for all TCRbeta clonotypes obtained by the gDNA method from several donors. Imported from immuneACCESS, the table was reduced by TCRdb to in-frame sequences with V and J called. These copies leave out some clones; in studies compared against another copy, an unresolved V gene accounts for under half, and the cause of the remainder is not known. V and J calls and clone size are copied from that table; D and trimming were computed from the DNA. This sample lists some 2.1 million clones; 93% were detected once. Of the sample, under 2% falls within the top ten clones.

CD8 naive samples were CD45RO-negative cells positively selected for CCR7, giving a CD45RA+CCR7+ population that excluded TemRA cells. Healthy HIV-negative adults with no recently reported acute infections or vaccinations were included as donors. Only Caucasian adults living in Nashville, Tennessee, USA were represented among the donors. Blood was obtained by leukapheresis, after which PBMCs were separated by Ficoll-Histopaque density gradient centrifugation and cryopreserved in liquid nitrogen vapor phase. Analytical flow cytometry was used to check the purity and quantity of each magnetically sorted T cell population. Genomic DNA was isolated from each sorted fraction and quantified by UV absorbance on a Nanodrop 2000c. The CDR3 starts with the cysteine, ends with the phenylalanine, and has 16 residues. Kept here is only the CDR3 DNA, which spans 48 bases and is read in frame from base 1. Germline trimming: 7 bases from V, 0 bases from J; junction bases outside gene matches: 5. CDR1 and CDR2 are drawn from the germline V gene: SGHRS, YFSETQ.

The sequencing sample was made of naive CD8+ T cells from PBMCs. The cell subset or site label here, explained by the study, means: CD45RA+CCR7+. This receptor was taken from a man between 18 and 35 years old in good health. Some clones in this sample may be carry-over from other donors' samples. The chain is assembled from TRBV5-1 and TRBJ2-6; TRBD1 aligns with 9 central bases. The CDR3 is CASLGTGLSGANVLTF. The nucleotide sequence is given as TGCGCCAGCTTAGGGACAGGGCTCTCTGGGGCCAACGTCCTGACTTTC.